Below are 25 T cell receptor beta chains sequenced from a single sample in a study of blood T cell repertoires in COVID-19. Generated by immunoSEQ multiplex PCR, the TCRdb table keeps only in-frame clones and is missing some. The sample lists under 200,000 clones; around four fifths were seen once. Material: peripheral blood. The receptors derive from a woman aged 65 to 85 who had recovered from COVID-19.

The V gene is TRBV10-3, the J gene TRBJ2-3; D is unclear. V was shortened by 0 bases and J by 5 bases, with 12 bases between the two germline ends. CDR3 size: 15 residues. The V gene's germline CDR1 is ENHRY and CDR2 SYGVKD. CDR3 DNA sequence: TGTGCCATCAGTGAGTCGTCCAGCGTTGGAGATACGCAGTATTTT. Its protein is CAISESSSVGDTQYF.

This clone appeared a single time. CDR3 amino acids: CASSIPQGANYGYTF. In nucleotides, the CDR3 is TGTGCCAGTAGTATACCGCAGGGCGCTAACTATGGCTACACCTTC. This rearrangement joins TRBV19 to TRBJ1-2, with a possible D match to TRBD1 (5 bases). The CDR3 spans 15 residues. V was clipped by 2 bases and J by 0 bases, with 10 bases between them. The V gene's germline CDR1 is LNHDA and CDR2 SQIVND (reference sequence).

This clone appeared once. In nucleotides, the CDR3 is TGTGCCAGCAGTTACTTGGGGGGGGAGACCCAGTACTTC. Its protein product is CASSYLGGETQYF. The gene calls are TRBV6-5 and TRBJ2-5; 7 nucleotides match TRBD2. V lost 1 base, J lost 5 bases, and 1 base stayed unmatched. The CDR3 loop spans 13 amino acids. From germline, CDR1 is MNHEY and CDR2 SVGAGI.

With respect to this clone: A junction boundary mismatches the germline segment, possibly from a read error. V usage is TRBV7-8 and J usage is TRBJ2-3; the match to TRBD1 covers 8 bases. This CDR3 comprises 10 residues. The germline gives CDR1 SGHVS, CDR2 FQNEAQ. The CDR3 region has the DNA TGTGCCAGCAGCCCACCACAGGGGGATTTT. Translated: CASSPPQGDF. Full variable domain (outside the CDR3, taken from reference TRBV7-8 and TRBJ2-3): GAGVSQSPRYKVAKRGQDVALRCDPISGHVSLFWYQQALGQGPEFLTYFQNEAQLDKSGLPSDRFFAERPEGSVSTLKIQRTQQEDSAVYLCASSPPQGDFGPGTRLTVL.

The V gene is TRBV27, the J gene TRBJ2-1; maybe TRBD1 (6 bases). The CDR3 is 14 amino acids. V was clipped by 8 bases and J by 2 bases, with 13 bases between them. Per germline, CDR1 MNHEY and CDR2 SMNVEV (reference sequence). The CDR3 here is CASGASGAYNEQFF. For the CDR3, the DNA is TGTGCCAGCGGGGCCTCAGGGGCCTACAATGAGCAGTTCTTC.

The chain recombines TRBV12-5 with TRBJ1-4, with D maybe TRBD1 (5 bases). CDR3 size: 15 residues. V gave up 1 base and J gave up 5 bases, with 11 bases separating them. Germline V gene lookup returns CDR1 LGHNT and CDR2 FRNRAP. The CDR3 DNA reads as TGTGCTAGTGGTTTGGGGGGCGCATGGAATGAAAAACTGTTTTTT. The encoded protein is CASGLGGAWNEKLFF.

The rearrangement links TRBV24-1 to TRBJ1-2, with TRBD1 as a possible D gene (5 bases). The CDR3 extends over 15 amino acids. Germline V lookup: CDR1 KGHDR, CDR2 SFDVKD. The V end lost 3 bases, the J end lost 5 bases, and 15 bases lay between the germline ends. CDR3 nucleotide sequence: TGTGCCACCAGTGATGACAGCACCAGCCCTTATGGCTACACCTTC. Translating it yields CATSDDSTSPYGYTF.

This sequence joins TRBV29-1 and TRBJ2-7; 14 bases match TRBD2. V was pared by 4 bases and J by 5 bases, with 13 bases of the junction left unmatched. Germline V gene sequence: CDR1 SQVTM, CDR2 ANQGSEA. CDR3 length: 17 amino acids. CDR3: CSVVGLAGVSFENEQYF. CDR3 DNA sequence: TGCAGCGTTGTGGGACTAGCGGGAGTGAGTTTCGAGAACGAGCAGTACTTC.

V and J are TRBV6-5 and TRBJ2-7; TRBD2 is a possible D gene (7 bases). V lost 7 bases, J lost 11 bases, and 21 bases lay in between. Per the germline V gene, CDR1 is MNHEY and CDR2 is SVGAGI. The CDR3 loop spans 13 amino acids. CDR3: CASTRGRGNEKYF. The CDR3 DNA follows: TGTGCCAGCACCCGGGGGAGGGGGAATGAGAAGTACTTC.

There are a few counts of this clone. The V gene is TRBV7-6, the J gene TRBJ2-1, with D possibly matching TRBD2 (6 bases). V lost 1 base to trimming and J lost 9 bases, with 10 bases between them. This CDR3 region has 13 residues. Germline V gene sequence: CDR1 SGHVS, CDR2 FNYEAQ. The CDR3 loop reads CASSLGGVGEQFF. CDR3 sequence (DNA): TGTGCCAGCAGCTTAGGGGGGGTTGGTGAGCAGTTCTTC.

CDR3 nucleotides: TGTGCCAGCTCACCGGACAGGGGGAGGTACGAGCAGTACTTC. It is translated as CASSPDRGRYEQYF. V usage is TRBV18 and J usage is TRBJ2-7; 10 bases map to TRBD1. There are 14 residues in the CDR3. Germline trimming cut 3 bases from V and 4 bases from J; bases unmatched to any gene: 3. CDR1 and CDR2 (germline): KGHSH, LQKENI.

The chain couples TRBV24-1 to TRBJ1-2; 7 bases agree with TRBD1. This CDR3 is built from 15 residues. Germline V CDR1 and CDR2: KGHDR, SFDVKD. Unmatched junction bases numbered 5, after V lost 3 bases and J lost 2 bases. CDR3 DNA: TGTGCCACCAGTGATCCAGGACAGGCCAACTATGGCTACACCTTC. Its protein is CATSDPGQANYGYTF.

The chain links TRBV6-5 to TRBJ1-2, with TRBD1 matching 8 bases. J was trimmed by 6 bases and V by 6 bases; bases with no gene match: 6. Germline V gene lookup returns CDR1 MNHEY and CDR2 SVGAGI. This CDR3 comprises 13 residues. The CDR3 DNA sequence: TGTGCCAGCAGACCGCAGGGGGCCAATGGCTACACCTTC. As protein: CASRPQGANGYTF.

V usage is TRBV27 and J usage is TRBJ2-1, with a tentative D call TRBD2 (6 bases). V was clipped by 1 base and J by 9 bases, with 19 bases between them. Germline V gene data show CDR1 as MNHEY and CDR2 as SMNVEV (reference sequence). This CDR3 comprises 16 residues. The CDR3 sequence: CASSLFSVAGSGEQFF. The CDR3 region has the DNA TGTGCCAGCAGTTTATTCTCAGTTGCGGGATCCGGTGAGCAGTTCTTC.

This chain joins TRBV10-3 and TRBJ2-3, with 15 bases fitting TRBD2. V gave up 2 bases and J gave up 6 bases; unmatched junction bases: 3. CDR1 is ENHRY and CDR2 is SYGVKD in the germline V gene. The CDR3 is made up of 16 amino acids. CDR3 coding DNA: TGTGCCATCAGTGAGCCAGGACTAGCGGGAGGGGATACGCAGTATTTT. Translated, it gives CAISEPGLAGGDTQYF.

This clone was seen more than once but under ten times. DNA for the CDR3: TGTGCCAGCAGCGTAGGGACAGGGTCGGACACCGGGGAGCTGTTTTTT. Translation gives CASSVGTGSDTGELFF. This chain connects TRBV9 to TRBJ2-2, with 8 positions matching TRBD1. There are 16 residues in the CDR3. V dropped 0 bases and J dropped 3; count of bases not matched to a gene: 4. Germline-derived CDR1 and CDR2 are SGDLS and YYNGEE.

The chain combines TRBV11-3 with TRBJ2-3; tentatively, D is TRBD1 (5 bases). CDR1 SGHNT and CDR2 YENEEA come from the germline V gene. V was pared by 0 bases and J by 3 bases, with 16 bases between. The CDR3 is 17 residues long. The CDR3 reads CASSLEGQGLETDTQYF. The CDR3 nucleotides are TGTGCCAGCAGCTTAGAAGGGCAGGGATTGGAGACAGATACGCAGTATTTT.

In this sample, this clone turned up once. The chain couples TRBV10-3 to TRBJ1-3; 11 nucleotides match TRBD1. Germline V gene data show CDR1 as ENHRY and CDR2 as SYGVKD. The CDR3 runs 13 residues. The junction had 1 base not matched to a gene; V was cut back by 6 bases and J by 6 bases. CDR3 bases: TGTGCCATCAGGGGACAGGGGGAAAACACCATATATTTT. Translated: CAIRGQGENTIYF.

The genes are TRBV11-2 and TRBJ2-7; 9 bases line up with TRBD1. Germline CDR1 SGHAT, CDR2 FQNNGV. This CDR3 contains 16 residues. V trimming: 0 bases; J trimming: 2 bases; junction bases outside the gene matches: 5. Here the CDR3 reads CASSLDRGTGPYEQYF. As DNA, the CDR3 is TGTGCCAGCAGCTTAGACCGCGGGACAGGGCCCTACGAGCAGTACTTC.

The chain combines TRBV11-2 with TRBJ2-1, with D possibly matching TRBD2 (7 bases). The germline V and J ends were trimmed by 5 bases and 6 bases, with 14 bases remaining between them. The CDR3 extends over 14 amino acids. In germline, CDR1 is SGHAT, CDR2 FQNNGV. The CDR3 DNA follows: TGTGCCAGCAGCAATAGGGGGGGGCTCAATGAGCAGTTCTTC. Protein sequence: CASSNRGGLNEQFF.

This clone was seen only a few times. The CDR3 coding sequence is TGTGCCAGCAGCCCCATAGCGCAGACCTACGAGCAGTACTTC. Amino acid sequence: CASSPIAQTYEQYF. The gene calls are TRBV7-9 and TRBJ2-7; TRBD2 might be the D (5 bases). The CDR3 runs to 14 residues. The germline gives CDR1 SEHNR, CDR2 FQNEAQ (reference sequence). Trimming removed 5 bases from V and 2 bases from J, with 13 bases in between.

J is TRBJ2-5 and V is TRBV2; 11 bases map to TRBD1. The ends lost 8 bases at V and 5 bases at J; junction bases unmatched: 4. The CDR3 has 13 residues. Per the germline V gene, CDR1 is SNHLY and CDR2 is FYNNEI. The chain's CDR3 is CASRGTGGETQYF. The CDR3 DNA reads TGTGCCAGCCGGGGGACAGGGGGGGAGACCCAGTACTTC.

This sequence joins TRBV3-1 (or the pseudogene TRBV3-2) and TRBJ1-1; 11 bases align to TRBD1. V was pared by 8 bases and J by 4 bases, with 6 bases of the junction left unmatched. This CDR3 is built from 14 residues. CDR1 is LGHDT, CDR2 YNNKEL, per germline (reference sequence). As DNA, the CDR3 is TGTGCCAGCGGACCCGGGACAGGGGGCACTGAAGCTTTCTTT. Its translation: CASGPGTGGTEAFF.

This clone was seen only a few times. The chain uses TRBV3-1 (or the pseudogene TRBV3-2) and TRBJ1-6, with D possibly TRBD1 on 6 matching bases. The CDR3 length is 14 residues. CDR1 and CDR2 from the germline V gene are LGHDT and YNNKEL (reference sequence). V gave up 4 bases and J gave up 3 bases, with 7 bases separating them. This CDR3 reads CASSPQGYNSPLHF. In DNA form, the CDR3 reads TGTGCCAGCAGCCCACAGGGCTATAATTCACCCCTCCACTTT.

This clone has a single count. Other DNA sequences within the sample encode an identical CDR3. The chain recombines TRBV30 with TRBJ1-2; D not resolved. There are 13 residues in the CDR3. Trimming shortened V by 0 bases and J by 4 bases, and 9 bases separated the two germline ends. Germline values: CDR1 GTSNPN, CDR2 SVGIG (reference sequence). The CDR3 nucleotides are TGTGCCTGGAGTGTTCGGAGATCCTATGGCTACACCTTC. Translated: CAWSVRRSYGYTF.